This TCR beta chain originates from a study of shared clonotypes between healthy human individuals. The trim removed 1 base at V and 2 bases at J, leaving 2 bases unmatched. Germline-derived CDR1 and CDR2 are SGHNT and YYREEE (reference sequence). The CDR3 runs 14 residues. General study points: Sampling covered blood only; tissue repertoires likely differ. Sorted-subset sequencing, rarefaction showed, was incomplete despite large depth.

Remarks on this clone: Its antigen is not known. This sample also contains other DNA sequences that code for the same CDR3.

HIV-negative, healthy adults without recent acute infections or vaccinations were the donors. Donors, without exception, were Caucasian adults residing in Nashville, Tennessee. Some clones are missing from TCRdb's copy, which holds only in-frame ones; the method was immunoSEQ multiplex PCR. The sample yields 2.5 million or so clones, approximately 94% seen once. The material sequenced was naive CD4+ T cells sorted from blood. Subset of the sample: CD45RA+ positively selected. V is TRBV5-4 and J is TRBJ1-2; 7 bases line up with TRBD1. The sequence derives from a young man in good health. The CDR3 DNA reads TGTGCCAGCAGCTTGACAGGGGTCAACTATGGCTACACCTTC. Residues: CASSLTGVNYGYTF.